These 2 T cell receptor beta chains originate from one sample sequenced in a study of OX40 agonist ivuxolimab in advanced cancers. Repertoires were generated with immunoSEQ multiplex PCR, while TCRdb's copy carries only in-frame clones and drops some. The sample holds about 93,000 clones, roughly 92% seen once. Sequenced here: CD4+ or CD8+ T cells sorted from blood, sampled in a trial of the OX40 agonist ivuxolimab. The source of these receptors is an adult with an advanced solid tumor such as melanoma, head and neck, liver or kidney cancer.

The chain recombines TRBV27 with TRBJ2-1; D is uncertain. Germline V gene data show CDR1 as MNHEY and CDR2 as SMNVEV (reference sequence). CDR3 size: 14 residues. Trimming shortened V by 3 bases and J by 2 bases, and 8 bases separated the two germline ends. CDR3 residues: CASSFTTAYNEQFF. The DNA for the CDR3 is TGTGCCAGCAGTTTTACTACTGCCTACAATGAGCAGTTCTTC.

The chain carries TRBV2 and TRBJ1-5; D gene uncertain. Between the trimmed V and J ends, which lost 3 bases and 4 bases, there was a span of 10 bases. Germline lookup yields CDR1 SNHLY and CDR2 FYNNEI. The CDR3 has 14 residues. CDR3 amino acids: CASSDWQQNQPQHF. Written as DNA, the CDR3 is TGTGCCAGCAGTGATTGGCAGCAGAATCAGCCCCAGCATTTT.